This T cell receptor beta chain was identified during a study of cytomegalovirus exposure and HLA in healthy donors. Study outcomes and limitations: V segments that were indistinguishable, TRBV6-2 and TRBV6-3 among them, were omitted from analysis. Evidence from a later analysis indicated that most CMV-associated TCR beta chains looked HLA-restricted.

Germline V gene sequence: CDR1 LNHDA, CDR2 SQIVND (reference sequence). The CDR3 consists of 17 residues. Trimming removed 2 bases at V and 6 bases at J, with 20 bases between. PCR involved 60 Vbeta and 13 Jbeta primers. Sequencing used immunoSEQ multiplex PCR; TCRdb keeps in-frame clones, though not all of them. The repertoire consists of around 140,000 clones, with 87% occurring once and the leading ten covering roughly 5%. Note on this clone: Its antigen remains unidentified.

The sequence came from a woman between 25 and 40 years old in good health and CMV-seronegative. Sequenced sample: PBMCs. The chain couples TRBV19 to TRBJ2-1, with D possibly TRBD2 on 6 matching bases. The CDR3 DNA reads as TGTGCCAGTAGTATAAGCCCCGGGGGAGCCCGCCGCAATGAGCAGTTCTTC. Amino acids: CASSISPGGARRNEQFF.